Listed below are T cell receptor beta chains from one sample, sequenced in a study of neoadjuvant anti-PD-1 for oral cavity cancer. The method was immunoSEQ multiplex PCR; TCRdb's version includes in-frame clones alone and lacks a portion of them. The profile covers approximately 67,000 clones, with 65% to 85% appearing a single time and less than 4% taken by the ten largest. This specimen consisted of PBMCs, obtained before nivolumab (anti-PD-1) treatment. Receptors were obtained from a person aged 40-85 years with oral cavity squamous cell carcinoma. Both conserved end residues are part of each CDR3. D genes are given only for firm matches. The listing skips clone size in some rows; elsewhere it reads once, few, many or a size class.

D	size	V	J	DNA	CDR3
TRBD1	-	TRBV11-2	TRBJ2-1	TGTGCCAGCAGCCGAGGACAGGGTCTGAGGGAGCAGTTCTTC	CASSRGQGLREQFF
-	-	TRBV27	TRBJ1-1	TGTGCCAGTATGGGAGGGAACACTGAAGCTTTCTTT	CASMGGNTEAFF
-	-	TRBV4-1	TRBJ1-1	TGCGCCAGCAGCCGGACATGGAAGGGTGAAGCTTTCTTT	CASSRTWKGEAFF
TRBD1	-	TRBV7-9	TRBJ2-1	TGTGCCAGCACGGATGGGGGACAGGGTCTGTACAATGAGCAGTTCTTC	CASTDGGQGLYNEQFF
TRBD1	-	TRBV6-5	TRBJ1-6	TGTGCCAGCAGTTACTCGTCAGGGGGGGACGTTTCACCCCTCCACTTT	CASSYSSGGDVSPLHF
TRBD1	-	TRBV30	TRBJ1-5	TGTGCCTGGAATCCAGGGGGGACTAGCAATCAGCCCCAGCATTTT	CAWNPGGTSNQPQHF
-	once	TRBV12-2	TRBJ2-7	TGTGCAAGTCGCTTAGGAGGGAAAGCGGAGAGCTCCTACGAGCAGTACTTC	CASRLGGKAESSYEQYF
TRBD2	few	TRBV28	TRBJ2-7	TGTGCCAGCAGTATACTAACTAGCGGGAGGGCCCACGAGCAGTACTTC	CASSILTSGRAHEQYF
-	-	TRBV25-1	TRBJ2-2	TGTGCCAGCAGTGTAACCGGGACTCAAACCGGGGAGCTGTTTTTT	CASSVTGTQTGELFF
TRBD2	-	TRBV4-1	TRBJ2-1	TGCGCCAGCAGCCAGGGACTAGCGGGGTCCTCCTACAATGAGCAGTTCTTC	CASSQGLAGSSYNEQFF